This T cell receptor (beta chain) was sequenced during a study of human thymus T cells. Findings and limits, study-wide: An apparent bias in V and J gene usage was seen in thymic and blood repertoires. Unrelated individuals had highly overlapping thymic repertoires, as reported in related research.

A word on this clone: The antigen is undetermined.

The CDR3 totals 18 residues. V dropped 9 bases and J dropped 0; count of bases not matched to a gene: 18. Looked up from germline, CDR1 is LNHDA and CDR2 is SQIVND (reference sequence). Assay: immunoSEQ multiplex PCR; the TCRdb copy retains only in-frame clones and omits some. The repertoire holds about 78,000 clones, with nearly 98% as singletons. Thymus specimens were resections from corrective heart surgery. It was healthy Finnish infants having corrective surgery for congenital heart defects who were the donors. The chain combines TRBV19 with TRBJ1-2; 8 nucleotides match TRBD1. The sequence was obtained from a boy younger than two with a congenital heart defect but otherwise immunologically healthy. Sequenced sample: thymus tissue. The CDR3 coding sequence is TGTGCCAGCCAGCGGAGTGACGGACAGGGTTTATCTAACTATGGCTACACCTTC. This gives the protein CASQRSDGQGLSNYGYTF.